Below, 19 T cell receptor beta chains from the same sample are listed, as sequenced in a study of blood T cell repertoires in COVID-19. TCRdb's copy holds only in-frame clones and misses some; the assay was immunoSEQ multiplex PCR. Counted here are about 480,000 clones, around 89% occurring once; the ten biggest clones make up roughly 4.3%. The sequenced sample consisted of peripheral blood. The receptors stem from a woman in her 30s with acute or convalescent COVID-19.

This CDR3 reads CASSPWGPDTQYF. The CDR3 DNA is TGTGCCAGCAGCCCATGGGGGCCTGATACGCAGTATTTT. V gene TRBV7-3 combines with J gene TRBJ2-3, with D possibly being TRBD1 (6 bases). CDR1 is SGHTA, CDR2 FQGTGA, per germline. Trimming pared 5 bases from V and 6 bases from J, leaving 12 bases between. This CDR3 spans 13 amino acids.

This clone is medium-sized by share. The V and J genes are TRBV6-5 and TRBJ2-5; no firm D call. Trimming pared 7 bases from V and 1 base from J, leaving 16 bases between. This CDR3 is built from 15 residues. Germline loops: CDR1 MNHEY, CDR2 SVGAGI. The CDR3 reads CASTQNLETQETQYF. The CDR3 bases are TGTGCCAGCACTCAGAATCTGGAGACCCAAGAGACCCAGTACTTC.

CDR3 sequence: CASSVGTSGGSSDTQYF. CDR3 nucleotides: TGTGCCAGCAGCGTCGGGACTAGCGGGGGGTCCTCAGATACGCAGTATTTT. The chain joins TRBV9 to TRBJ2-3, with TRBD2 matching over 15 bases. From germline, CDR1 is SGDLS and CDR2 YYNGEE. V lost 2 bases and J lost 4; bases outside the gene matches: 5. This CDR3 region has 17 residues.

V usage is TRBV28 and J usage is TRBJ1-5, with D hard to call. The CDR3 runs 13 residues. V was clipped by 6 bases and J by 5 bases, with 11 bases between them. Germline CDR1 MDHEN, CDR2 SYDVKM. The CDR3 loop is CASRRHHDQPQHF. The DNA of the CDR3 is TGTGCCAGCAGGAGGCACCATGATCAGCCCCAGCATTTT.

The chain carries TRBV25-1 and TRBJ2-1; D is possibly TRBD1 (6 bases). V was clipped by 1 base and J by 8 bases, with 15 bases between them. CDR3 length: 15 amino acids. Germline loops: CDR1 MGHDK, CDR2 SYGVNS. The CDR3 DNA is TGTGCCAGCAGTGAATCCGGGTTCAGGGGTGATGAGCAGTTCTTC. Amino acid sequence: CASSESGFRGDEQFF.

The genes are TRBV3-1 (or the pseudogene TRBV3-2) and TRBJ2-7; possibly TRBD1 for D (6 bases). The CDR3 is 14 residues long. In germline, CDR1 is LGHDT, CDR2 YNNKEL (reference sequence). V was pared by 4 bases and J by 0 bases, with 10 bases between. The chain's CDR3 is CASSPTGLSYEQYF. The CDR3 nucleotides read TGTGCCAGCAGCCCTACAGGGCTCTCCTACGAGCAGTACTTC.

This chain connects TRBV4-2 to TRBJ2-4; TRBD2 agrees at 8 bases. Losses at the gene ends were 5 bases for V and 5 bases for J; bases not matched to a gene: 11. Germline V lookup: CDR1 LGHNA, CDR2 YNFKEQ. The length of the CDR3 is 16 residues. The CDR3 DNA reads TGTGCCAGCAGCTTTCAAGCGGGGGCCTCGGAAAACATTCAGTACTTC. Amino acid sequence: CASSFQAGASENIQYF.

The chain is built from TRBV11-2 and TRBJ2-1; a weak D match, TRBD1 (6 bases). V lost 5 bases and J 1 base, leaving 24 bases between the germline ends. The V gene's germline CDR1 is SGHAT and CDR2 FQNNGV. The CDR3 loop spans 19 amino acids. The CDR3 is CASSHSPVHRVGSYNEQFF. CDR3 nucleotide sequence: TGTGCCAGCAGCCATTCTCCTGTCCACAGGGTGGGGTCCTACAATGAGCAGTTCTTC.

V and J are TRBV10-2 and TRBJ2-2, with D possibly matching TRBD1 (5 bases). This CDR3 comprises 16 residues. Looked up from germline, CDR1 is WSHSY and CDR2 is SAAADI. V was cut by 8 bases and J by 0 bases, with 16 bases left in between. CDR3 loop: CASRQTPIANTGELFF. The CDR3 DNA reads TGCGCCAGCCGACAGACACCTATCGCGAACACCGGGGAGCTGTTTTTT.

J is TRBJ2-7 and V is TRBV24-1, with 11 bases matching TRBD1. Trimming took 2 bases from V and 5 from J; bases not matched to a gene: 4. The CDR3 is made up of 15 amino acids. Germline V gene sequence: CDR1 KGHDR, CDR2 SFDVKD. The CDR3 sequence is CATSDSRTGGHEQYF. CDR3 DNA sequence: TGTGCCACCAGTGATTCAAGGACAGGGGGCCACGAGCAGTACTTC.

This sequence joins TRBV19 and TRBJ1-1; the D is unclear. Germline CDR1 LNHDA, CDR2 SQIVND (reference sequence). The CDR3 consists of 14 residues. V was trimmed by 1 base and J by 5 bases, leaving 11 bases between them. CDR3 amino acids: CASSIGQGGTEAFF. The CDR3 nucleotides read TGTGCCAGTAGTATAGGACAAGGTGGGACTGAAGCTTTCTTT.

The chain is built from TRBV3-1 (or the pseudogene TRBV3-2) and TRBJ1-1; 9 bases align to TRBD1. Germline assignment: CDR1 LGHDT and CDR2 YNNKEL (reference sequence). The length of the CDR3 is 14 residues. Trimming at V came to 4 bases and at J to 4 bases, leaving 4 bases not matched to a gene. The CDR3: CASSLRTGVTEAFF. As DNA, the CDR3 is TGTGCCAGCAGCCTACGGACAGGGGTCACTGAAGCTTTCTTT.

This clone was observed a handful of times. This chain connects TRBV28 to TRBJ1-4, with 7 bases that match TRBD1. The J segment lost 8 bases and the V segment lost 6 bases, leaving 21 bases of the junction unmatched. Germline lookup yields CDR1 MDHEN and CDR2 SYDVKM. The CDR3 has 18 residues. The CDR3: CASSPYSPATGSREKLFF. CDR3 in DNA: TGTGCCAGCAGCCCTTACTCCCCCGCGACAGGGAGTCGCGAAAAACTGTTTTTT.

Comments on this clone: The same CDR3 arises from other DNA sequences in this sample as well. The V gene is TRBV5-1, the J gene TRBJ1-1, with D unclear. From germline, CDR1 is SGHRS and CDR2 YFSETQ. V lost 3 bases, J lost 1 base, and 10 bases lay in between. The length of the CDR3 is 14 residues. CDR3 in amino acids: CASSSRGENTEAFF. The CDR3 nucleotides read TGCGCCAGCAGCTCCCGCGGTGAGAACACTGAAGCTTTCTTT.

The chain carries TRBV18 and TRBJ1-6, with TRBD1 as a possible D gene (6 bases). CDR1 and CDR2 from the germline V gene are KGHSH and LQKENI. V was pared by 6 bases and J by 4 bases, with 16 bases between. The CDR3 is 16 amino acids. The CDR3 DNA is TGTGCCAGCTCCCAAAGGGCGGACAGATATAATTCACCCCTCCACTTT. Amino acids: CASSQRADRYNSPLHF.

This CDR3 reads CASSQDPGYSNQPQHF. The DNA for the CDR3 is TGCGCCAGCAGCCAAGATCCGGGATATAGCAATCAGCCCCAGCATTTT. J is TRBJ1-5 and V is TRBV4-1; D not certain. V lost 0 bases and J lost 0, with 9 bases in between. CDR1 and CDR2 from the germline V gene are MGHRA and YSYEKL. There are 16 residues in the CDR3.

The chain has TRBV5-1 and TRBJ1-2, with unresolved D. CDR1 and CDR2 from the germline V gene are SGHRS and YFSETQ. V was pared by 2 bases and J by 3 bases, with 11 bases between. CDR3 length: 14 amino acids. The CDR3, as DNA: TGCGCCAGCAGCTTCGGTGGAGCAGACTATGGCTACACCTTC. It translates to CASSFGGADYGYTF.

The rearrangement uses TRBV11-3 and TRBJ2-2; the D gene is possibly TRBD1 (6 bases). V was pared by 3 bases and J by 7 bases, with 12 bases between. The CDR3 has 14 amino acids. Germline assignment: CDR1 SGHNT and CDR2 YENEEA. CDR3 protein: CASSFGTRGGELFF. CDR3 in DNA: TGTGCCAGCAGCTTCGGGACCAGGGGCGGGGAGCTGTTTTTT.

The CDR3 region has the DNA TGTGCCAGCAGCCATACAGGGACCGAGCAGTACTTC. This encodes CASSHTGTEQYF. The rearrangement links TRBV3-1 (or the pseudogene TRBV3-2) to TRBJ2-7, with D perhaps TRBD1 (6 bases). The CDR3 runs 12 residues. Trimming left V 3 bases short and J 6 bases short, with 9 bases between. CDR1 is LGHDT and CDR2 is YNNKEL in the germline V gene (reference sequence).